This is a list of T cell receptor beta chains from one sample in a study of T-cell memory formation after mild COVID-19. TCRdb used MiXCR to reprocess the 5' RACE reads, holding one entry per CDR3 protein. This table has about half a million distinct CDR3 sequences, approximately 18% appearing once. Sample: PBMCs or a T cell subset sorted from them (not recorded which). All receptors come from an adult woman who had mild COVID-19 (a few samples of this study predate the infection). Cell type and time point are not known. Both conserved end residues are part of each CDR3. A D gene is named only where the DNA matches it firmly. Rows may omit the clone size; those that give it use once, few, many or a size class.

d_call,clone_size,j_call,v_call,cdr3_aa,cdr3_nt
NA,NA,TRBJ1-6,TRBV10-3,CAVTGTTNSPLHF,TGTGCCGTGACCGGGACAACCAATTCACCCCTCCACTTT
TRBD2,NA,TRBJ2-1,TRBV6-5,CASSPYRTSSSYNEQFF,TGTGCCAGCAGTCCCTACCGGACTAGCAGCTCCTACAATGAGCAGTTCTTC
TRBD2,NA,TRBJ2-1,TRBV5-1,CASSLLAGGLNNEQFF,TGCGCCAGCAGCTTGCTAGCGGGGGGGCTCAACAATGAGCAGTTCTTC
NA,NA,TRBJ2-1,TRBV20-1,CSARVPEQGRHNEQFF,TGCAGTGCTAGAGTCCCAGAACAGGGTAGGCACAATGAGCAGTTCTTC
TRBD2,NA,TRBJ2-5,TRBV27,CASSLDAREGETQYF,TGTGCCAGCAGTTTGGACGCCCGGGAGGGAGAGACCCAGTACTTC
NA,many,TRBJ2-5,TRBV9,CASSVEGGSYQETQYF,TGTGCCAGCAGCGTAGAGGGGGGCTCGTACCAAGAGACCCAGTACTTC
TRBD1,few,TRBJ2-7,TRBV5-5,CASSLGQVRTSYEQYF,TGTGCCAGCAGCCTCGGACAGGTCCGTACCTCCTACGAGCAGTACTTC
NA,NA,TRBJ1-6,TRBV9,CASSVGLRGTFDEGSPLHF,TGTGCCAGCAGCGTAGGATTGCGGGGAACCTTTGATGAAGGCTCACCCCTCCACTTT
NA,few,TRBJ1-3,TRBV9,CASSGLPREEVRNTIYF,TGTGCCAGCAGCGGTCTCCCCAGGGAAGAAGTAAGAAACACCATATATTTT
TRBD2,few,TRBJ2-3,TRBV27,CASTVYSSGSTDTQYF,TGTGCCAGCACCGTTTATTCTAGCGGGAGCACAGATACGCAGTATTTT
NA,few,TRBJ1-1,TRBV11-3,CASSDQQGIDLGTEAFF,TGTGCCAGCAGCGACCAGCAGGGGATTGATCTGGGCACTGAAGCTTTCTTT
NA,NA,TRBJ2-6,TRBV24-1,CATSDPGPGANVLTF,TGTGCCACCAGTGACCCGGGACCTGGGGCCAACGTCCTGACTTTC
TRBD2,NA,TRBJ2-7,TRBV6-2/TRBV6-3,CASKPQAGLYEQYF,TGTGCCAGCAAACCCCAAGCGGGGCTCTACGAGCAGTACTTC
NA,few,TRBJ2-1,TRBV5-6,CASSLVPYSYNEQFF,TGTGCCAGCAGCTTGGTTCCGTACTCCTACAATGAGCAGTTCTTC
TRBD1,many,TRBJ2-7,TRBV4-2,CASSQEGQGAEEQYF,TGTGCCAGCAGCCAAGAGGGACAGGGGGCTGAGGAGCAGTACTTC
TRBD2,few,TRBJ2-4,TRBV7-2,CASSFSGGGSIQYF,TGTGCCAGCAGCTTTAGCGGGGGGGGGAGCATTCAGTACTTC
NA,few,TRBJ1-5,TRBV6-6,CASSYGDQPQHF,TGTGCCAGCAGTTACGGGGATCAGCCCCAGCATTTT
NA,few,TRBJ2-1,TRBV7-9,CASSLDPGELYNEQFF,TGTGCCAGCAGCTTAGACCCCGGGGAGTTATACAATGAGCAGTTCTTC
NA,NA,TRBJ2-7,TRBV23-1,CASSQSLIPLFDEQYF,TGCGCCAGCAGTCAATCGTTGATCCCCCTTTTCGACGAGCAGTACTTC
NA,NA,TRBJ2-3,TRBV5-5,CASSFRGESTDTQYF,TGTGCCAGCAGCTTTCGGGGAGAATCCACAGATACGCAGTATTTT
NA,few,TRBJ2-3,TRBV20-1,CSSSLDPNTQYF,TGCAGTTCCTCCCTCGACCCAAATACGCAGTATTTT
NA,NA,TRBJ2-1,TRBV12-3/TRBV12-4,CASRPTTHSYNEQFF,TGTGCCAGCAGACCTACTACCCACTCCTACAATGAGCAGTTCTTC
TRBD1,once,TRBJ1-1,TRBV6-5,CASRSDRGNTEAFF,TGTGCCAGCAGAAGTGACAGGGGGAACACTGAAGCTTTCTTT
NA,NA,TRBJ1-4,TRBV10-3,CAIAPGLSEKLFF,TGTGCCATCGCCCCAGGGTTAAGCGAAAAACTGTTTTTT
NA,few,TRBJ1-1,TRBV5-1,CASSFTPSEGWTGTEAFF,TGCGCCAGCAGCTTTACCCCAAGCGAGGGTTGGACGGGCACTGAAGCTTTCTTT
NA,NA,TRBJ2-1,TRBV27,CASSLANSGSYSYNEQFF,TGTGCCAGCAGTTTGGCGAATAGCGGATCTTACTCCTACAATGAGCAGTTCTTC
NA,NA,TRBJ1-4,TRBV2,CASSYRGVREKLFF,TGTGCCAGCAGCTATCGAGGGGTTAGGGAAAAACTGTTTTTT
TRBD1,NA,TRBJ2-5,TRBV5-6,CASSFRQGKETKYF,TGTGCCAGCAGCTTCCGACAGGGTAAAGAGACCAAGTACTTC
NA,NA,TRBJ2-5,TRBV7-6,CASSLQQGGRGETQYF,TGTGCCAGCAGCTTACAACAGGGTGGAAGGGGGGAGACCCAGTACTTC
NA,NA,TRBJ2-2,TRBV11-2,CASRRDGGGELFF,TGTGCCAGCCGTCGGGACGGTGGCGGGGAGCTGTTTTTT
TRBD1,few,TRBJ1-1,TRBV20-1,CSARPQGQGRIAFF,TGCAGTGCTAGGCCACAGGGACAGGGGCGGATCGCTTTCTTT
NA,NA,TRBJ2-1,TRBV2,CASSDSLSTDEQFF,TGTGCCAGCAGTGACTCCCTCAGTACCGATGAGCAGTTCTTC
NA,NA,TRBJ1-6,TRBV9,CASSVGVDNSPLHF,TGTGCCAGCAGCGTAGGGGTGGATAATTCACCCCTCCACTTT
TRBD2,once,TRBJ2-7,TRBV30,CAWASGMVYEQYF,TGTGCCTGGGCTAGCGGGATGGTCTACGAGCAGTACTTC
NA,few,TRBJ2-3,TRBV9,CASSVEASVRTDTQYF,TGTGCCAGCAGCGTAGAAGCTAGCGTTCGCACAGATACGCAGTATTTT
NA,few,TRBJ2-5,TRBV4-1,CASRMGVHTGETQYF,TGCGCCAGCAGGATGGGGGTACACACCGGGGAGACCCAGTACTTC
NA,NA,TRBJ2-2,TRBV5-1,CASSPDSGMAGELFF,TGCGCCAGCAGCCCGGACAGCGGGATGGCCGGGGAGCTGTTTTTT
NA,NA,TRBJ2-7,TRBV5-6,CASSRDGEIISEQYF,TGTGCCAGCAGCCGCGACGGGGAAATAATTTCCGAGCAGTACTTC
TRBD1,NA,TRBJ2-1,TRBV6-4,CASSGAGTGGDNEQFF,TGTGCCAGCAGTGGGGCCGGGACAGGGGGTGACAATGAGCAGTTCTTC
NA,NA,TRBJ2-7,TRBV7-2,CASSLGVDRDEQYF,TGTGCCAGCAGCTTAGGGGTGGATCGGGACGAGCAGTACTTC
NA,NA,TRBJ2-1,TRBV5-1,CASSLSGGIYNEQFF,TGCGCCAGCAGCTTGAGTGGGGGGATCTACAATGAGCAGTTCTTC
NA,NA,TRBJ1-1,TRBV2,CASRGGRAEAFF,TGTGCCAGCAGGGGGGGTAGGGCTGAAGCTTTCTTT
TRBD2,few,TRBJ2-3,TRBV5-6,CASSFPGGKTDTQYF,TGTGCCAGCAGCTTTCCCGGGGGGAAGACAGATACGCAGTATTTT
TRBD2,many,TRBJ2-1,TRBV5-1,CASSLATSGRDEQFF,TGCGCCAGCAGCTTGGCGACTAGCGGGAGAGATGAGCAGTTCTTC